The clone carrying this T cell receptor beta chain has only a few counts. Antigen: not known. The ends lost 6 bases at V and 4 bases at J; junction bases unmatched: 9. There are 14 residues in the CDR3. Germline CDR1 reads SGHRS; CDR2 reads YFSETQ. This sample was included in a study of cytomegalovirus exposure and HLA in healthy donors. Whole-study results and caveats: TCR beta V segments were, for the most part, productive about 87% or about 30% of the time in an earlier analysis. Some V segments, TRBV6-2 and TRBV6-3 among them, were indistinguishable and were therefore excluded. A later analysis associated 15,000 to 20,000 TCR beta sequences with HLA alleles at a 0.05 false discovery rate.

The PCR employed 60 Vbeta primers together with 13 Jbeta primers. Study processing details: There were 70 million to 95 million unique TCR beta chains by a later count, and approximately 11 million of them were shared. Measured with immunoSEQ multiplex PCR; TCRdb has only the in-frame clones, and not every one. From that table come the V and J calls and clone size; the DNA was used to work out D and trimming. The sample lists approximately 150,000 clones, roughly 10% seen once, with 1.8% in the top ten. The clonotype was recovered from a male donor in good health and CMV-seronegative. This chain joins TRBV5-1 and TRBJ2-5; 7 nucleotides line up with TRBD1. Sequenced material: PBMCs. CDR3 sequence (DNA): TGCGCCAGCAAACCGACAGGGTTGGGAGAGACCCAGTACTTC. Translation: CASKPTGLGETQYF.